These 5 T cell receptor beta chains share one sample of origin, sequenced in a study of human T cells and chemical hapten exposure. The time point denotes: patch test 1, 2 weeks after DPC sensitization. Indicated treatment: therapeutic diphenylcyclopropenone sensitization with weekly scalp DPC. TCRdb re-analysed the RACE reads in MiXCR, keeping a single row per CDR3 protein. The profile shows about 120,000 distinct CDR3 sequences, approximately 15% of them singletons. Material: whole blood, obtained in connection with sensitization to the hapten diphenylcyclopropenone (DPC). All receptors derive from a man between 18 and 29 years old with alopecia areata. Some clones in this sample may be carry-over from other donors' samples.

This clonotype was counted a few times. This rearrangement joins TRBV28 to TRBJ2-6; D ambiguous. This CDR3 region has 15 residues. The V gene lost 3 bases and the J gene lost 4 bases, with 10 bases spanning the gap. Germline assignment: CDR1 MDHEN and CDR2 SYDVKM. The CDR3 is CASSFSTAGANVLTF. The DNA of the CDR3 is TGTGCCAGCAGTTTTTCGACTGCCGGGGCCAACGTCCTGACTTTC.

The chain recombines TRBV7-2 with TRBJ1-4; D is unclear. This CDR3 is built from 13 residues. V lost 1 base and J lost 17, with 17 bases in between. CDR1 and CDR2 (germline): SGHTA, FQGNSA. The CDR3, as DNA: TGTGCCAGCAGCTTAGACGGATCCGGGATAATATTTTTT. Its protein is CASSLDGSGIIFF.

The rearrangement uses TRBV20-1 and TRBJ1-1; no reliable D call. Germline assignment: CDR1 DFQATT and CDR2 SNEGSKA (reference sequence). V was trimmed by 3 bases and J by 6 bases, leaving 17 bases between them. CDR3 length: 14 residues. In DNA form, the CDR3 reads TGCAGTGCTAGCGACGGAGGGAGCGCTTCTGAAGCTTTCTTT. Translating it yields CSASDGGSASEAFF.

Only a few counts were recorded for this clonotype. The chain links TRBV29-1 to TRBJ1-1; 9 bases are a match to TRBD1. CDR1 and CDR2 (germline): SQVTM, ANQGSEA. This CDR3 comprises 15 residues. Trimming took 5 bases from V and 4 from J; bases not matched to a gene: 11. The CDR3 region is CSVTRTGDQGTEAFF. The CDR3 DNA follows: TGCAGCGTTACACGGACAGGGGACCAGGGCACTGAAGCTTTCTTT.

V and J are TRBV25-1 and TRBJ1-5, with D maybe TRBD1 (5 bases). The CDR3 runs 14 residues. Trimming left V 3 bases short and J 8 bases short, with 14 bases between. The germline CDR1 and CDR2 sequences are MGHDK and SYGVNS. CDR3 nucleotides: TGTGCCAGCAGTGATCCGGGGGTATGGGAGCCCCAGCATTTT. It codes for CASSDPGVWEPQHF.